This record looks at one T cell receptor (beta chain) sequence and its context. Its antigen is still unknown. These data are taken from a study of OX40 agonist ivuxolimab in advanced cancers. Overall study findings and caveats: At 0.1 to 3.0 mg/kg and by week 6, clonal expansion occurred in CD4+ and CD8+ blood T cells.

The protocol was immunoSEQ multiplex PCR, while the TCRdb copy is restricted to in-frame clones and leaves out a portion. The top ten clones hold 1.1% of a sample with some 100,000 clones, around four fifths of them seen once. Trimming took 10 bases from V and 0 from J, leaving 16 bases between them. The CDR3 covers 15 residues. CDR1 ENHRY and CDR2 SYGVKD come from the germline V gene. Sequenced here: CD4+ or CD8+ T cells sorted from blood, sampled in a trial of the OX40 agonist ivuxolimab. The rearrangement links TRBV10-3 to TRBJ1-3, with D possibly matching TRBD1 (6 bases). The TCR was taken from an adult with an advanced solid tumor such as melanoma, head and neck, liver or kidney cancer. CDR3 in DNA: TGTGCCACCCACGGGGGGGCAAGCTCTGGAAACACCATATATTTT. It encodes CATHGGASSGNTIYF.